Following are 28 T cell receptor beta chains from one sample sequenced in a study of cytomegalovirus exposure and HLA in healthy donors. Primers for the PCR totalled 60 Vbeta and 13 Jbeta. Only in-frame clones appear in the TCRdb table, and some are missing; sequencing was by immunoSEQ multiplex PCR. This table holds some 120,000 clones, 55% to 80% found once. The specimen sequenced was PBMCs. These receptors all come from a woman aged 30 to 39 in good health and CMV-seronegative.

The J gene is TRBJ1-3, the V gene TRBV2; 7 bases are a match to TRBD1. Germline CDR1 SNHLY, CDR2 FYNNEI. This CDR3 has 16 amino acids. J gave up 3 bases and V 6 bases, and 11 bases lay outside the gene matches. CDR3 protein: CASSTTGMLFGNTIYF. CDR3 DNA: TGTGCCAGCAGCACGACAGGGATGCTTTTTGGAAACACCATATATTTT. Supplemented by reference TRBV2 and TRBJ1-3, the full variable domain reads EPEVTQTPSHQVTQMGQEVILRCVPISNHLYFYWYRQILGQKVEFLVSFYNNEISEKSEIFDDQFSVERPDGSNFTLKIRSTKLEDSAMYFCASSTTGMLFGNTIYFGEGSWLTVV.

The chain is built from TRBV7-2 and TRBJ2-2; TRBD2 matches at 9 bases. V lost 6 bases and J lost 6; bases outside the gene matches: 11. Germline CDR1 is SGHTA and CDR2 is FQGNSA. There are 16 residues in the CDR3. Here the CDR3 reads CASRRRAGGIPGELFF. Here the CDR3 DNA reads TGTGCCAGCAGACGGAGGGCGGGAGGGATTCCCGGGGAGCTGTTTTTT.

The genes are TRBV7-8 and TRBJ1-5; 7 bases line up with TRBD1. This CDR3 comprises 15 residues. Germline V gene lookup returns CDR1 SGHVS and CDR2 FQNEAQ. After removal of 1 base from V and 4 bases from J, the junction contained 4 bases not matched to a gene. In nucleotides, the CDR3 is TGTGCCAGCAGCTTAGGACAGGGTCTTAATCAGCCCCAGCATTTT. Protein: CASSLGQGLNQPQHF.

This clone was seen only once. The chain carries TRBV6-5 and TRBJ2-7; D is possibly TRBD1 (5 bases). The CDR3 sequence is 15 residues long. Germline values: CDR1 MNHEY, CDR2 SVGAGI. Trimming cost V 2 bases and J 5 bases, with 16 bases left between them. The CDR3 here is CASSYSPTVPNEQYF. The CDR3 bases are TGTGCCAGCAGTTACAGCCCGACAGTGCCCAACGAGCAGTACTTC.

This clone occurred once. The chain couples TRBV27 to TRBJ2-5; 8 bases match TRBD1. V shed 2 bases, J shed 3 bases, and the junction held 8 bases outside the gene matches. CDR1 and CDR2 from the germline V gene are MNHEY and SMNVEV (reference sequence). CDR3 length: 16 residues. This CDR3 is CASSLIGTGKEETQYF. The DNA for the CDR3 is TGTGCCAGCAGTTTAATCGGGACAGGTAAGGAAGAGACCCAGTACTTC.

CDR3: CASWRGSNTGELFF. For the CDR3, the DNA is TGCGCCAGCTGGCGCGGGAGTAACACCGGGGAGCTGTTTTTT. The chain links TRBV5-1 to TRBJ2-2; 7 bases map to TRBD2. Germline-derived CDR1 and CDR2 are SGHRS and YFSETQ. V gave up 7 bases and J gave up 2 bases; unmatched junction bases: 5. The CDR3 is 14 amino acids.

V usage is TRBV5-6 and J usage is TRBJ2-1, with a weak D call TRBD1 (6 bases). Trimming stripped 0 bases from V and 3 bases from J, with 10 bases between. The CDR3 has 15 amino acids. The V gene's germline CDR1 is SGHDT and CDR2 YYEEEE. In DNA form, the CDR3 reads TGTGCCAGCAGCTTGGAGCAGGGGTACTACAATGAGCAGTTCTTC. Translated, it gives CASSLEQGYYNEQFF.

The gene calls are TRBV2 and TRBJ2-7, with 8 bases matching TRBD1. Looked up from germline, CDR1 is SNHLY and CDR2 is FYNNEI. The CDR3 is 15 amino acids. Trimming cost V 7 bases and J 1 base; bases outside gene matches: 9. CDR3 sequence (DNA): TGTGCCAGCAACCACCGGGACAGGCCTTCCTACGAGCAGTACTTC. Translation gives CASNHRDRPSYEQYF.

The chain is built from TRBV5-1 and TRBJ2-1; 9 bases map to TRBD1. The CDR3 totals 14 residues. Germline V gene data show CDR1 as SGHRS and CDR2 as YFSETQ. V lost 0 bases to trimming and J lost 5 bases; unmatched junction nucleotides: 0. CDR3 DNA: TGCGCCAGCAGCTTGGGGGACAGGGACAATGAGCAGTTCTTC. Residues: CASSLGDRDNEQFF. The variable domain in full, completed from reference TRBV5-1 and TRBJ2-1, reads KAGVTQTPRYLIKTRGQQVTLSCSPISGHRSVSWYQQTPGQGLQFLFEYFSETQRNKGNFPGRFSGRQFSNSRSEMNVSTLELGDSALYLCASSLGDRDNEQFFGPGTRLTVL.

V usage is TRBV19 and J usage is TRBJ1-5; D not certain. This CDR3 is 16 amino acids long. CDR1 LNHDA and CDR2 SQIVND come from the germline V gene (reference sequence). Trimming stripped 7 bases from V and 3 bases from J, with 19 bases between. CDR3 loop: CASTLRAGVINQPQHF. The CDR3 DNA sequence: TGTGCCAGTACCCTTAGGGCGGGTGTTATCAATCAGCCCCAGCATTTT.

This chain connects TRBV5-1 to TRBJ2-4; D not resolved. The germline V gene has CDR1 SGHRS and CDR2 YFSETQ. Trimming shortened V by 0 bases and J by 7 bases, and 5 bases separated the two germline ends. The CDR3 runs to 12 residues. The CDR3 region has the DNA TGCGCCAGCAGCTTGGGGCGGAACATTCAGTACTTC. Its protein is CASSLGRNIQYF.

The chain has TRBV6-4 and TRBJ2-2; 7 bases align to TRBD2. The CDR3 consists of 16 residues. Trimming at V came to 3 bases and at J to 1 base, leaving 5 bases not matched to a gene. The germline V gene encodes CDR1 MRHNA and CDR2 SNTAGT. CDR3 amino acids: CASSDSLAENTGELFF. In DNA, the CDR3 is TGTGCCAGCAGTGATAGCCTAGCGGAGAACACCGGGGAGCTGTTTTTT.

The V and J genes are TRBV5-1 and TRBJ1-1; TRBD1 agrees at 7 bases. V lost 1 base and J lost 8; bases outside the gene matches: 8. From germline, CDR1 is SGHRS and CDR2 YFSETQ. This CDR3 is built from 14 residues. DNA for the CDR3: TGCGCCAGCAGCTTGTATTTGACAGGGAGAGAAGCTTTCTTT. This codes for CASSLYLTGREAFF.

V gene TRBV6-1 combines with J gene TRBJ1-2; TRBD1 agrees at 11 bases. Germline V gene lookup returns CDR1 MNHNS and CDR2 SASEGT. This CDR3 spans 15 amino acids. V shed 5 bases and J 7 bases; nucleotides not matched to a gene: 9. CDR3 nucleotides: TGTGCCAGCAGTATGGACAGGGGGCTAATTAGTGGCTACACCTTC. Protein product: CASSMDRGLISGYTF.

The J gene is TRBJ1-4, the V gene TRBV4-3; possible D gene TRBD1, 6 bases. This CDR3 spans 14 amino acids. V lost 5 bases to trimming and J lost 8 bases, with 15 bases between them. Germline V lookup: CDR1 LGHNA, CDR2 YSLEER. The CDR3 sequence: CASSFQGRGEKLFF. DNA for the CDR3: TGCGCCAGCAGCTTCCAGGGTAGGGGGGAAAAACTGTTTTTT.

This clone was seen more than once but under ten times. The chain has TRBV10-2 and TRBJ1-2, with D possibly matching TRBD1 (6 bases). The germline V and J ends were trimmed by 2 bases and 8 bases, with 15 bases remaining between them. The germline gives CDR1 WSHSY, CDR2 SAAADI. This CDR3 comprises 14 residues. This CDR3 reads CASSERGALRGYTF. The CDR3 DNA reads TGCGCCAGCAGTGAGCGGGGGGCACTTAGGGGCTACACCTTC.

This clone has a handful of counts. The J gene is TRBJ2-7, the V gene TRBV5-1, with 10 bases matching TRBD2. The V and J ends lost 2 bases and 2 bases, in that order; junction bases with no gene match: 19. The CDR3 is 20 amino acids. CDR1 is SGHRS and CDR2 is YFSETQ in the germline V gene. In DNA, the CDR3 is TGCGCCAGCAGCTTCGGCAGGACAGGGTTCACTAGCGGGACCACCTACGAGCAGTACTTC. It is translated as CASSFGRTGFTSGTTYEQYF. Full variable domain (outside the CDR3, taken from reference TRBV5-1 and TRBJ2-7): KAGVTQTPRYLIKTRGQQVTLSCSPISGHRSVSWYQQTPGQGLQFLFEYFSETQRNKGNFPGRFSGRQFSNSRSEMNVSTLELGDSALYLCASSFGRTGFTSGTTYEQYFGPGTRLTVT.

The rearrangement joins TRBV10-3 to TRBJ2-5; 9 bases fit TRBD2. CDR1 is ENHRY and CDR2 is SYGVKD in the germline V gene. The CDR3 is 14 amino acids. V gave up 10 bases and J gave up 2 bases; unmatched junction bases: 8. CDR3 amino acids: CATLGREGQETQYF. The CDR3 region has the DNA TGTGCCACCTTGGGGCGGGAGGGTCAAGAGACCCAGTACTTC.

The V call is TRBV19, the J call TRBJ2-7; 9 nucleotides align to TRBD2. J gave up 5 bases and V 2 bases, and 7 bases lay outside the gene matches. Germline V gene data show CDR1 as LNHDA and CDR2 as SQIVND (reference sequence). The CDR3 loop spans 15 amino acids. CDR3: CASSIISGRIDEQYF. Written as DNA, the CDR3 is TGTGCCAGTAGTATAATAAGCGGGAGGATCGACGAGCAGTACTTC.

The V and J genes are TRBV7-9 and TRBJ1-4; 7 bases are shared with TRBD1. V trimming: 2 bases; J trimming: 9 bases; junction bases outside the gene matches: 6. The CDR3 spans 14 residues. Germline CDR1 and CDR2: SEHNR and FQNEAQ (reference sequence). CDR3 sequence reads: CASSLIGGDQKLFF. The CDR3 bases are TGTGCCAGCAGCTTAATAGGGGGCGATCAAAAACTGTTTTTT.

The rearrangement links TRBV5-1 to TRBJ1-2; 9 bases fit TRBD1. The V gene end was trimmed by 3 bases and the J gene end by 6 bases; junction bases not matched to a gene: 9. The CDR3 is 15 amino acids. Germline assignment: CDR1 SGHRS and CDR2 YFSETQ. Here the CDR3 DNA reads TGCGCCAGCAGCTGGGGACAGGGAAGCAGCGATGGCTACACCTTC. Its translation: CASSWGQGSSDGYTF. The entire variable domain, with the rest obtained from reference TRBV5-1 and TRBJ1-2, is as follows: KAGVTQTPRYLIKTRGQQVTLSCSPISGHRSVSWYQQTPGQGLQFLFEYFSETQRNKGNFPGRFSGRQFSNSRSEMNVSTLELGDSALYLCASSWGQGSSDGYTFGSGTRLTVV.

V gene TRBV28 combines with J gene TRBJ1-2; 7 positions match TRBD1. Germline lookup yields CDR1 MDHEN and CDR2 SYDVKM. Trimming at V came to 6 bases and at J to 3 bases, leaving 4 bases not matched to a gene. This CDR3 has 13 amino acids. In DNA form, the CDR3 reads TGTGCCAGCAGCTTAGACAGGGACTATGGCTACACCTTC. Its translation: CASSLDRDYGYTF.

There are a few counts of this clone. The chain joins TRBV11-2 to TRBJ2-7; D might be TRBD1 (6 bases). Trimming removed 8 bases from V and 2 bases from J, with 16 bases in between. In germline, CDR1 is SGHAT, CDR2 FQNNGV. This CDR3 region has 14 residues. CDR3 DNA: TGTGCCAGCCGGAAAAGCGGACAGCCCTACGAGCAGTACTTC. It is translated as CASRKSGQPYEQYF.

This chain links TRBV6-5 with TRBJ1-2, with a weak D call TRBD1 (5 bases). The CDR3 totals 14 residues. V was cut by 2 bases and J by 1 base, with 8 bases left in between. Germline loops: CDR1 MNHEY, CDR2 SVGAGI. The CDR3 loop is CASSYDRLNYGYTF. CDR3 bases: TGTGCCAGCAGTTACGACAGACTTAACTATGGCTACACCTTC.

This clone showed up just once. The gene calls are TRBV7-3 and TRBJ2-6; TRBD1 might be the D (5 bases). Trimming cost V 1 base and J 2 bases, with 9 bases left between them. This CDR3 contains 16 residues. Germline V CDR1 and CDR2: SGHTA, FQGTGA. CDR3 in DNA: TGTGCCAGCAGCTTAATAGGGGCAGCTGGGGCCAACGTCCTGACTTTC. Amino acids: CASSLIGAAGANVLTF.

Worth noting for this clone: An end of the junction differs from the germline gene, which may be a read error. This chain links TRBV4-3 with TRBJ2-1; TRBD2 agrees at 7 bases. This CDR3 has 17 residues. The V gene's germline CDR1 is LGHNA and CDR2 YSLEER. The CDR3 is CASSQEPAGRSCNEQFF. CDR3 DNA: TGCGCCAGCAGCCAAGAACCAGCGGGACGGTCCTGCAATGAGCAGTTCTTC.

This clone was counted a few times. V usage is TRBV18 and J usage is TRBJ2-3, with 8 bases fitting TRBD1. V lost 4 bases to trimming and J lost 2 bases; unmatched junction nucleotides: 2. Germline CDR1 and CDR2: KGHSH and LQKENI. The CDR3 covers 14 residues. The chain's CDR3 is CASSHRGTTDTQYF. The CDR3, as DNA: TGTGCCAGCTCACACAGGGGGACCACAGATACGCAGTATTTT.

The J gene is TRBJ1-5, the V gene TRBV7-2, with D possibly being TRBD1 (5 bases). The V end was cut by 1 base, the J end by 5 bases, with 6 bases between. The V gene's germline CDR1 is SGHTA and CDR2 FQGNSA. This CDR3 has 13 amino acids. The CDR3 DNA follows: TGTGCCAGCAGCTTAGAACAGGATCAGCCCCAGCATTTT. This encodes CASSLEQDQPQHF.